What follows is one TCR beta chain and its context. The antigen is unknown. Stem cell-like memory, regulatory, central memory and naive CD4+ cells were sorted via CD45RO/CCR7/CD25/CD127/CD95/CD27. The sample is drawn from a study of beta chain features in type 1 diabetes. Study outcomes and limitations: Amplification by PCR could prefer shorter templates, with the same effect in patients and controls. A pattern of fewer insertions and more deletions at VDJ junctions was seen in type 1 diabetes patients. Shorter TCRB CDR3s, moderately but significantly so, marked every one of the four CD4+ subsets in Type 1 diabetes patients.

Expressed TCRB transcripts were sequenced because the isolated RNA had all been reverse transcribed beforehand. TCRdb's table, derived via immunoSEQ multiplex PCR, lists solely in-frame clones and lacks some. Of hundreds of thousands of clones listed, 30% are singletons. CDR1 LNHDA and CDR2 SQIVND come from the germline V gene (reference sequence). CDR3 length equals 13 residues. V dropped 3 bases and J dropped 0 bases, with 6 bases sitting between them. The sample taken for sequencing was naive CD4+ T cells from blood. The V gene is TRBV19, the J gene TRBJ2-7; D remains unclear. This clonotype originated in a man aged 18 to 29 in good health. The CDR3: CASSIGYSYEQYF. The CDR3 bases are TGTGCCAGTAGTATCGGGTACTCCTACGAGCAGTACTTC.